The 7 T cell receptor beta chains listed next were all sequenced from one sample in a study of T-cell memory formation after mild COVID-19. TCRdb ran MiXCR on the 5' RACE reads and lists one entry per CDR3 protein. The sample carries nearly 110,000 distinct CDR3 sequences, approximately 14% recorded once. Sequences were obtained from PBMCs or a T cell subset sorted from them (not recorded which). All receptors come from a man between 18 and 35 years old who had mild COVID-19 (a few samples of this study predate the infection). Cell type and time point are not known.

The chain employs TRBV12-3 or TRBV12-4 and TRBJ2-3; 9 nucleotides match TRBD2. The CDR3 is made up of 14 amino acids. Losses at the gene ends were 7 bases for V and 5 bases for J; bases not matched to a gene: 7. The CDR3 loop reads CASKESGGIDTQYF. In nucleotides, the CDR3 is TGTGCCAGCAAAGAAAGCGGGGGGATAGATACGCAGTATTTT.

This sequence joins TRBV7-9 and TRBJ2-5, with TRBD2 as a possible D gene (5 bases). The CDR3 contains 14 residues. Germline assignment: CDR1 SEHNR and CDR2 FQNEAQ (reference sequence). V was cut by 1 base and J by 4 bases, with 10 bases left in between. The CDR3 here is CASSLVLEGETQYF. Here the CDR3 DNA reads TGTGCCAGCAGCTTAGTACTAGAAGGAGAGACCCAGTACTTC.

The rearrangement joins TRBV6-5 to TRBJ2-5; TRBD1 agrees at 8 bases. The V segment lost 6 bases and the J segment 5 bases; nucleotides outside the gene matches: 14. CDR1 MNHEY and CDR2 SVGAGI come from the germline V gene. The CDR3 totals 16 residues. The CDR3 DNA sequence: TGTGCCAGCAGCAGCCCCGGGGACAGGCCTCAGGAGACCCAGTACTTC. It specifies CASSSPGDRPQETQYF.

This clonotype was detected ten times or more. The chain joins TRBV29-1 to TRBJ2-7; D is ambiguous. The CDR3 length is 12 residues. Germline V lookup: CDR1 SQVTM, CDR2 ANQGSEA. The V gene lost 5 bases and the J gene lost 0 bases, with 8 bases spanning the gap. This CDR3 is CSVLGSSYEQYF. The CDR3 nucleotides read TGCAGCGTTCTGGGCAGCTCCTACGAGCAGTACTTC.

This clonotype has a handful of counts. The chain is built from TRBV6-5 and TRBJ2-7; D remains ambiguous. In germline, CDR1 is MNHEY, CDR2 SVGAGI. V lost 7 bases and J 6 bases, leaving 7 bases between the germline ends. The CDR3 covers 10 residues. CDR3 DNA sequence: TGTGCCAGCATCATTCCCGAGCAGTACGTC. The encoded protein is CASIIPEQYV.

The rearrangement joins TRBV6-6 to TRBJ2-5, with TRBD2 matching 9 bases. V gave up 5 bases and J gave up 5 bases; unmatched junction bases: 12. Germline lookup yields CDR1 MNHNY and CDR2 SVGAGI (reference sequence). This CDR3 contains 16 residues. This CDR3 is CASSLPPGLAYETQYF. The DNA of the CDR3 is TGTGCCAGCAGTCTACCGCCGGGACTAGCCTACGAGACCCAGTACTTC.

A few counts support this clonotype. V is TRBV10-2 and J is TRBJ1-4; the D gene is possibly TRBD1 (6 bases). V gave up 4 bases and J gave up 4 bases, with 13 bases separating them. The CDR3 runs 15 residues. CDR1 and CDR2 (germline): WSHSY, SAAADI. The CDR3 DNA is TGCGCCAGCAGTGCATCGACAGGTTTTAATGAAAAACTGTTTTTT. This translates into CASSASTGFNEKLFF.